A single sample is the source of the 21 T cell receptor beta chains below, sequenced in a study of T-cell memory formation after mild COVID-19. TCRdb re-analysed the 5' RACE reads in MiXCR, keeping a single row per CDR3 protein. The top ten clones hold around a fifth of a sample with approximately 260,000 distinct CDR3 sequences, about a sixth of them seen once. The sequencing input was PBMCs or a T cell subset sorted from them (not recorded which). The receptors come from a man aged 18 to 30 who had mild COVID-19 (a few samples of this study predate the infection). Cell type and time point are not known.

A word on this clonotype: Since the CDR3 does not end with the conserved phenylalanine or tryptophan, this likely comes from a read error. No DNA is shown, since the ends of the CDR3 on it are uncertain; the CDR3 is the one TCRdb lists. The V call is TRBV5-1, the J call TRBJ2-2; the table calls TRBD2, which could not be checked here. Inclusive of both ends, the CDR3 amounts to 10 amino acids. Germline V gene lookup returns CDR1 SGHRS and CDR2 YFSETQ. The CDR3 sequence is CASSPFGTSG.

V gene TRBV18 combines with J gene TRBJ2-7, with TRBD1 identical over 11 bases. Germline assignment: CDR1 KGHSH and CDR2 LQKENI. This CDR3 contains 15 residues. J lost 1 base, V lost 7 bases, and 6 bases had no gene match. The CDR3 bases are TGTGCCAGCTTAGCCGGGACAGGGGGATCCTACGAGCAGTACTTC. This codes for CASLAGTGGSYEQYF.

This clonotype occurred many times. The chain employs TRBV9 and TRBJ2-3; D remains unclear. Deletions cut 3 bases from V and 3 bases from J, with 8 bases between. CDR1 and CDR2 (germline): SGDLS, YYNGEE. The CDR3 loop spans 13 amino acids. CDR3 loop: CASSAEATDTQYF. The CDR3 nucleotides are TGTGCCAGCAGCGCCGAAGCGACAGATACGCAGTATTTT.

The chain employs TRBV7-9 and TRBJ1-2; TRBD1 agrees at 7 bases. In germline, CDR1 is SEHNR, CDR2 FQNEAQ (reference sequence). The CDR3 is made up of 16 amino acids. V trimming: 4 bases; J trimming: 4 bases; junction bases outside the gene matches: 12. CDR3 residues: CASSSDRANILYGYTF. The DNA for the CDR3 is TGTGCCAGCAGCTCCGACAGGGCAAATATCCTCTATGGCTACACCTTC.

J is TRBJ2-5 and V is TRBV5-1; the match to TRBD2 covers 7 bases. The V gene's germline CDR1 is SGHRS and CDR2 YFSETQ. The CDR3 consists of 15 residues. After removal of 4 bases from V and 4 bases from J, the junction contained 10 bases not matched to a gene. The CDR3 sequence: CASSIGTGGRETQYF. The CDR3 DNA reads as TGCGCCAGCAGCATAGGGACCGGGGGGAGAGAGACCCAGTACTTC.

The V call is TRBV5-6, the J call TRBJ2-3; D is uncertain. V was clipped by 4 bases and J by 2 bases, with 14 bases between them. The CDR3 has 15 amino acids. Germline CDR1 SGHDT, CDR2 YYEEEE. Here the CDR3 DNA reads TGTGCCAGCAGCATTCTGGGCAGAGACACAGATACGCAGTATTTT. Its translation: CASSILGRDTDTQYF.

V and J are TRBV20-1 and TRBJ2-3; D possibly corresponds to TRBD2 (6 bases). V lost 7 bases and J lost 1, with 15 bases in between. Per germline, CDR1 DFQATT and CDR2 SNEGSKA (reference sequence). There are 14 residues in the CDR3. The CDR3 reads CSVRAGRGTDTQYF. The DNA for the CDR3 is TGCAGTGTCAGGGCCGGGAGAGGCACAGATACGCAGTATTTT.

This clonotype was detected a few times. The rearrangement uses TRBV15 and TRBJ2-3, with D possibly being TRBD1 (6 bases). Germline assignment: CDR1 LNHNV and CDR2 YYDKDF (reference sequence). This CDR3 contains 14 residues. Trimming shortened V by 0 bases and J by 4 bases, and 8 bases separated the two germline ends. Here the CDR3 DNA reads TGTGCCACCAGCAGAGATCAGGGGCCAGATACGCAGTATTTT. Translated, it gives CATSRDQGPDTQYF. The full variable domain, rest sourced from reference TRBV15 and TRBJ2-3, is DAMVIQNPRYQVTQFGKPVTLSCSQTLNHNVMYWYQQKSSQAPKLLFHYYDKDFNNEADTPDNFQSRRPNTSFCFLDIRSPGLGDTAMYLCATSRDQGPDTQYFGPGTRLTVL.

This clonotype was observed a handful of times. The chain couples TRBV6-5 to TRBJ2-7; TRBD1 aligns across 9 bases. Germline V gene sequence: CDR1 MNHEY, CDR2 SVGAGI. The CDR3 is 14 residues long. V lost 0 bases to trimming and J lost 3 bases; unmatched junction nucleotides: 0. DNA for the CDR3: TGTGCCAGCAGTTACTCGGGACAGGGCTACGAGCAGTACTTC. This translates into CASSYSGQGYEQYF.

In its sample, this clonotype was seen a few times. CDR3 amino acids: CSVGRGSYGYTF. In DNA form, the CDR3 reads TGCAGCGTTGGGAGGGGGAGCTATGGCTACACCTTC. The rearrangement links TRBV29-1 to TRBJ1-2; D is perhaps TRBD1 (6 bases). This CDR3 comprises 12 residues. CDR1 and CDR2 (germline): SQVTM, ANQGSEA. V gave up 4 bases and J gave up 4 bases, with 10 bases separating them.

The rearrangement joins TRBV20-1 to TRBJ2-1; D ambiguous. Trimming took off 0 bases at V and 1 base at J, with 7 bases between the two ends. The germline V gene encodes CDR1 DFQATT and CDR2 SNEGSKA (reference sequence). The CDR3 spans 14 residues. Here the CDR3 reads CSAREGVSYNEQFF. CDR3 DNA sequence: TGCAGTGCTAGAGAGGGCGTATCCTACAATGAGCAGTTCTTC.

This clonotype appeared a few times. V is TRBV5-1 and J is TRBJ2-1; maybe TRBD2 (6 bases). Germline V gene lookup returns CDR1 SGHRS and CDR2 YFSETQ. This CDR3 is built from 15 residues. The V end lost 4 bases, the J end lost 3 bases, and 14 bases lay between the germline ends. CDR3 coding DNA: TGCGCCAGCAGCCTCCGGGACTCTTACTACAATGAGCAGTTCTTC. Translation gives CASSLRDSYYNEQFF. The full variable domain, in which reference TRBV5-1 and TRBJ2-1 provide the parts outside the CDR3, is KAGVTQTPRYLIKTRGQQVTLSCSPISGHRSVSWYQQTPGQGLQFLFEYFSETQRNKGNFPGRFSGRQFSNSRSEMNVSTLELGDSALYLCASSLRDSYYNEQFFGPGTRLTVL.

The CDR3 sequence is CASSPQGWGGYTF. In nucleotides, the CDR3 is TGTGCCAGCAGTCCGCAGGGCTGGGGTGGCTACACCTTC. The rearrangement joins TRBV27 to TRBJ1-2; D possibly corresponds to TRBD1 (5 bases). CDR3 length: 13 residues. Trimming stripped 5 bases from V and 7 bases from J, with 14 bases between. CDR1 and CDR2 from the germline V gene are MNHEY and SMNVEV (reference sequence).

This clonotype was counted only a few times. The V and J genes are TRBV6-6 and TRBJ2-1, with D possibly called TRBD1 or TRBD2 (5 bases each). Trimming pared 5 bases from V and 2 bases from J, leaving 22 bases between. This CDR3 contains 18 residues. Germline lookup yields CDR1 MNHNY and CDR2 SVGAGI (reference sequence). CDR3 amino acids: CASSRTRIGDPTYNEQFF. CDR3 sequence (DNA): TGTGCCAGCAGTCGAACCCGTATCGGGGACCCCACCTACAATGAGCAGTTCTTC.

The CDR3 spells CASSRTGYSGNTIYF. Written as DNA, the CDR3 is TGTGCCAGCAGCCGGACAGGGTACTCTGGAAACACCATATATTTT. The rearrangement uses TRBV7-9 and TRBJ1-3, with 8 bases aligning to TRBD1. The trim removed 5 bases at V and 0 bases at J, leaving 3 bases unmatched. The CDR3 has 15 residues. Germline V gene data show CDR1 as SEHNR and CDR2 as FQNEAQ (reference sequence).

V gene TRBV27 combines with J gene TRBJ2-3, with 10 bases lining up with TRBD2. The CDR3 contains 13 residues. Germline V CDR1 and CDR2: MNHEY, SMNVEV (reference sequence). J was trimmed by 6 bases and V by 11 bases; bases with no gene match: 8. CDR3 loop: CASKTSGPDTQYF. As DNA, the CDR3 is TGTGCCTCCAAGACTAGCGGGCCGGATACGCAGTATTTT.

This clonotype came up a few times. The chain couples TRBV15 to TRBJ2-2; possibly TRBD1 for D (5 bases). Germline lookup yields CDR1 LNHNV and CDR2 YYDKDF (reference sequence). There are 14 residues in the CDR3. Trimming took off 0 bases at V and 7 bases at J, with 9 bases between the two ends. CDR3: CATSRDRGSGELFF. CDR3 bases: TGTGCCACCAGCAGAGATAGGGGCAGCGGGGAGCTGTTTTTT.

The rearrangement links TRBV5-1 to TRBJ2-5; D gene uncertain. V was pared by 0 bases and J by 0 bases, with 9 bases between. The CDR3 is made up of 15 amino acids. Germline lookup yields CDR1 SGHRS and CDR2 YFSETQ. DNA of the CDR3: TGCGCCAGCAGCTTGGTTCAGATGTACCAAGAGACCCAGTACTTC. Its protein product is CASSLVQMYQETQYF.

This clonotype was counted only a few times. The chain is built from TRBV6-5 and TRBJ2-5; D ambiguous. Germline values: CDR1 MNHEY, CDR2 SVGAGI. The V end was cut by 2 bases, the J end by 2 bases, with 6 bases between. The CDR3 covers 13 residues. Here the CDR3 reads CASSYGQQETQYF. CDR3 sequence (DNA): TGTGCCAGCAGTTACGGGCAGCAAGAGACCCAGTACTTC.

In DNA form, the CDR3 reads TGTGCTAGTGGTTTGGGAGGGTATGGCTACACCTTC. Translation gives CASGLGGYGYTF. This rearrangement joins TRBV12-5 to TRBJ1-2; D is ambiguous. From germline, CDR1 is LGHNT and CDR2 FRNRAP. The CDR3 covers 12 residues. V was trimmed by 1 base and J by 5 bases, leaving 5 bases between them.

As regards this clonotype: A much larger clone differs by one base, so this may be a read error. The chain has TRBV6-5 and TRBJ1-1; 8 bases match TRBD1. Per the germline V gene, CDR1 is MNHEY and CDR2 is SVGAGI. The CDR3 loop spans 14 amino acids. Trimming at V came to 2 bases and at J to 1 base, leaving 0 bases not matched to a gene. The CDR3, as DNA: TGTGCCAGCAGTTACGGACAGGGGAACACTGAAGCTTTCTTT. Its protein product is CASSYGQGNTEAFF.